This T cell receptor (beta chain) comes out of a study of OX40 agonist ivuxolimab in advanced cancers. Measured with immunoSEQ multiplex PCR; TCRdb has only the in-frame clones, and not every one. The sample carries approximately 15,000 clones, 70% recorded once. Patients with a history of autoimmune disease or on systemic immunosuppression were excluded. This receptor was obtained from an adult with an advanced solid tumor such as melanoma, head and neck, liver or kidney cancer. Source: CD4+ or CD8+ T cells sorted from blood, taken in a trial of the OX40 agonist ivuxolimab.

The CDR3 sequence is CASSLYETSTDTQYF. The DNA for the CDR3 is TGCGCCAGCAGCTTGTACGAGACTAGCACAGATACGCAGTATTTT. The V gene is TRBV5-1, the J gene TRBJ2-3; D unclear. Per germline, CDR1 SGHRS and CDR2 YFSETQ. Trimming took 1 base from V and 0 from J, leaving 9 bases between them. CDR3 length equals 15 residues. The whole variable domain, filled in from reference TRBV5-1 and TRBJ2-3, reads KAGVTQTPRYLIKTRGQQVTLSCSPISGHRSVSWYQQTPGQGLQFLFEYFSETQRNKGNFPGRFSGRQFSNSRSEMNVSTLELGDSALYLCASSLYETSTDTQYFGPGTRLTVL.